The rows below give T cell receptor beta chains drawn from one sample of a study of Ad26.COV2.S vaccination and SARS-CoV-2 variants. Clones were read by immunoSEQ multiplex PCR, and TCRdb kept only the in-frame ones, dropping some. The sample consists of under 600,000 clones, 80% to 90% of them appearing once. This material consisted of peripheral blood, taken in a trial of Ad26.COV2.S vaccine versus placebo. These receptors all come from a person between 18 and 65 years old who received the Ad26.COV2.S COVID-19 vaccine or a placebo. The CDR3 runs from the conserved cysteine through the conserved F or W.

v_gene: TRBV5-1
j_gene: TRBJ2-1
CDR3aa: CASSLWGGGQNNEQFF

v_gene: TRBV7-9
j_gene: TRBJ2-7
CDR3aa: CASSTGGYEQYF

v_gene: TRBV5-1
j_gene: TRBJ1-3
CDR3aa: CASSWGGASGNTIYF

v_gene: TRBV7-3
j_gene: TRBJ2-3
CDR3aa: CASSLDGYTQYF

v_gene: TRBV3-1/TRBV3-2
j_gene: TRBJ2-5
CDR3aa: CASSLSIEGTQYF

v_gene: TRBV30
j_gene: TRBJ2-7
CDR3aa: CAWSPGLNEQYF

v_gene: TRBV6-2/TRBV6-3
j_gene: TRBJ1-1
CDR3aa: CASSYWMGRENTEAFF

v_gene: TRBV30
j_gene: TRBJ2-2
CDR3aa: CAWSRLGTLTGELFF

v_gene: TRBV7-3
j_gene: TRBJ2-1
CDR3aa: CASSTTGLPRPNEQFF

v_gene: TRBV4-1
j_gene: TRBJ1-1
CDR3aa: CASSQRSRLLSAEAFF

v_gene: TRBV27
j_gene: TRBJ2-5
CDR3aa: CASSPLGQEETQYF

v_gene: TRBV13
j_gene: TRBJ1-1
CDR3aa: CASSSINRGTEAFF

v_gene: TRBV5-4
j_gene: TRBJ2-2
CDR3aa: CASSQRGGPPRELFF

v_gene: TRBV25-1
j_gene: TRBJ1-2
CDR3aa: CASSPGQARYGYTF

v_gene: TRBV6-5
j_gene: TRBJ2-7
CDR3aa: CASSPPGTYYEQYF

v_gene: TRBV2
j_gene: TRBJ1-5
CDR3aa: CASSDKGSNQPQHF

v_gene: TRBV5-4
j_gene: TRBJ2-7
CDR3aa: CASSLAAPTGKPHEQYF

v_gene: TRBV15
j_gene: TRBJ2-1
CDR3aa: CATSRGLVDEQFF

v_gene: TRBV19
j_gene: TRBJ2-7
CDR3aa: CASSIDGTSFDVSYEQYF

v_gene: TRBV15
j_gene: TRBJ1-6
CDR3aa: CATREQSSYNSPLHF